The 21 T cell receptor beta chains below come from one sample, sequenced in a study of tumor-infiltrating lymphocytes in primary liver carcinoma. The study co-extracted DNA and RNA from roughly 20-30 mg of unsorted bulk tissue. TCR beta cDNA was prepared out of roughly 490 ng total RNA by means of a constant-region primer. Amplification in three nested multiplex PCR rounds with slightly modified ARM-PCR gave rise to TCR beta libraries. In the first two PCR rounds, TRBV1-TRBV30 forward primers were paired with a C-beta reverse primer, and each round lasted approximately 9 cycles. Using its own MiXCR run on the multiplex PCR reads, TCRdb lists one record per CDR3 protein. The sample has 90,000 to 100,000 distinct CDR3 sequences; 55% to 70% are singletons. The source material was liver tumor tissue from sampling region 5. Subset denoted: tumor region T5, tumor centre. The receptors come from a woman in her sixties with primary liver carcinoma and hepatitis B virus infection.

This clonotype showed up many times. J is TRBJ2-5 and V is TRBV29-1, with 8 bases fitting TRBD2. V lost 1 base to trimming and J lost 1 base; unmatched junction nucleotides: 17. Germline V gene data show CDR1 as SQVTM and CDR2 as ANQGSEA. The CDR3 sequence is 19 residues long. In DNA, the CDR3 is TGCAGCGTTGAAGGCCGCCCACTAGCGGACTTTTCATTCCAAGAGACCCAGTACTTC. Protein product: CSVEGRPLADFSFQETQYF. Combining the CDR3 with reference TRBV29-1 and TRBJ2-5 gives the whole variable domain SAVISQKPSRDICQRGTSLTIQCQVDSQVTMMFWYRQQPGQSLTLIATANQGSEATYESGFVIDKFPISRPNLTFSTLTVSNMSPEDSSIYLCSVEGRPLADFSFQETQYFGPGTRLLVL.

Comment on this clonotype: Given a much more abundant clone one base away, this may be a read error. The gene calls are TRBV5-1 and TRBJ2-5; possibly TRBD1 for D (6 bases). This CDR3 is built from 13 residues. Deletions cut 4 bases from V and 2 bases from J, with 9 bases between. The germline gives CDR1 SGHRS, CDR2 YFSETQ. In nucleotides, the CDR3 is TGCGCCAGCAGCGGAGACAGGCAAGAGACCCAGTACTTC. Protein product: CASSGDRQETQYF.

The genes are TRBV20-1 and TRBJ2-5; TRBD1 is a possible D gene (5 bases). Germline V lookup: CDR1 DFQATT, CDR2 SNEGSKA (reference sequence). V was cut by 3 bases and J by 4 bases, with 12 bases left in between. The CDR3 consists of 13 residues. DNA of the CDR3: TGCAGTGCTAGGGGGCAGTTTGGAGAGACCCAGTACTTC. Translated, it gives CSARGQFGETQYF.

By share of the sample, this clonotype is medium-sized. The V and J genes are TRBV11-2 and TRBJ2-1, with 7 positions matching TRBD2. The CDR3 consists of 16 residues. Germline assignment: CDR1 SGHAT and CDR2 FQNNGV. Germline trimming cut 1 base from V and 7 bases from J; bases unmatched to any gene: 10. CDR3 nucleotide sequence: TGTGCCAGCAGCTTAGGGGGGGGTCAGCTGAGGAATGAGCAGTTCTTC. This gives the protein CASSLGGGQLRNEQFF.

This clonotype occurred once. One end of the junction varies from germline; a read error may be responsible. The J gene is TRBJ2-2, the V gene TRBV4-2; D may be TRBD1 (5 bases). The CDR3 runs to 16 residues. Germline V gives CDR1 LGHNA, CDR2 YNFKEQ. The CDR3 sequence is CASSQQGARDTWELFF. As DNA, the CDR3 is TGTGCCAGCAGTCAGCAAGGGGCGCGAGACACCTGGGAGCTGTTTTTT.

This clonotype was detected ten times or more. The chain uses TRBV6-2 or TRBV6-3 and TRBJ2-2; 7 bases align to TRBD2. The ends lost 0 bases at V and 8 bases at J; junction bases unmatched: 3. The CDR3 is 14 amino acids. Germline V gene sequence: CDR1 MNHEY, CDR2 SVGEGT. The CDR3 sequence is CASSYSTSTGELFF. The CDR3 nucleotides read TGTGCCAGCAGTTACTCGACTAGCACTGGGGAGCTGTTTTTT.

The V call is TRBV18, the J call TRBJ2-1; the match to TRBD1 covers 8 bases. Germline CDR1 is KGHSH and CDR2 is LQKENI. The J segment lost 6 bases and the V segment lost 3 bases, leaving 4 bases of the junction unmatched. The CDR3 extends over 14 amino acids. This CDR3 is CASSPTGTGNEQFF. CDR3 DNA: TGTGCCAGCTCACCCACCGGGACAGGCAATGAGCAGTTCTTC.

The chain combines TRBV4-2 with TRBJ2-2, with D perhaps matching TRBD1 (6 bases). This CDR3 is 17 amino acids long. The germline CDR1 and CDR2 sequences are LGHNA and YNFKEQ. The V end lost 4 bases, the J end lost 7 bases, and 22 bases lay between the germline ends. CDR3 sequence: CASSPASSFQQGGELFF. The CDR3 region has the DNA TGTGCCAGCAGCCCAGCCTCTAGCTTCCAACAGGGCGGGGAGCTGTTTTTT.

The chain links TRBV11-1 to TRBJ1-6; D is ambiguous. This CDR3 contains 12 residues. The V gene's germline CDR1 is SGHAT and CDR2 FQDESV (reference sequence). The ends were cut back, 5 bases at V and 9 bases at J, with 8 bases in the middle. The CDR3: CASSTLVSPLHF. CDR3 in DNA: TGTGCCAGCAGCACACTGGTTTCACCCCTCCACTTT.

Worth noting for this clonotype: Relative to the germline gene, one junction end is altered; a read error may explain this. V gene TRBV11-2 combines with J gene TRBJ2-3; D is uncertain. CDR3 length: 16 residues. The V gene's germline CDR1 is SGHAT and CDR2 FQNNGV. CDR3 DNA: TGTGCCAACAGCTTAGATAGGGTCTATGGCACAGATACGCAGTATTTT. It translates to CANSLDRVYGTDTQYF.

On this clonotype: The junction shows a germline mismatch at one end, possibly a read error. The chain is built from TRBV4-2 and TRBJ1-5; possibly TRBD1 for D (5 bases). The CDR3 contains 15 residues. CDR1 is LGHNA, CDR2 YNFKEQ, per germline. Here the CDR3 DNA reads TGTGTCAGCAGCCAAGTAAAGTGGGGGTTTCAGCCCCAGCATTTT. Residues: CVSSQVKWGFQPQHF.

A word on this clonotype: One end of the junction is discordant with germline, which a read error may explain. The chain is built from TRBV11-3 and TRBJ2-3, with D perhaps matching TRBD2 (5 bases). Germline V lookup: CDR1 SGHNT, CDR2 YENEEA. The CDR3 loop spans 14 amino acids. The CDR3 sequence is CVSSFRTDTDTQYF. CDR3 in DNA: TGTGTCAGCAGCTTCAGGACTGACACAGATACGCAGTATTTT. The complete variable domain, with remaining parts taken from reference TRBV11-3 and TRBJ2-3, reads EAGVVQSPRYKIIEKKQPVAFWCNPISGHNTLYWYLQNLGQGPELLIRYENEEAVDDSQLPKDRFSAERLKGVDSTLKIQPAELGDSAVYLCVSSFRTDTDTQYFGPGTRLTVL.

Remarks on this clonotype: It may be a read error: a sequence one base away is much more abundant. V is TRBV28 and J is TRBJ2-7, with D perhaps matching TRBD1 (5 bases). The germline V gene has CDR1 MDHEN and CDR2 SYDVKM. V shed 7 bases and J shed 3 bases, with 19 bases lying between them. This CDR3 is 15 amino acids long. CDR3 nucleotide sequence: TGTGCCAGCACTTCAACAGGTTGGAACTACTACGAGCAGTACTTC. The encoded protein is CASTSTGWNYYEQYF.

The chain links TRBV7-9 to TRBJ1-1; D unclear. With 0 bases removed from V and 2 bases from J, the gap between germline ends came to 10 bases. The CDR3 has 15 residues. Germline V gene lookup returns CDR1 SEHNR and CDR2 FQNEAQ (reference sequence). The CDR3 protein is CASSLARYSNTEAFF. In DNA, the CDR3 is TGTGCCAGCAGCTTAGCGCGGTACAGTAACACTGAAGCTTTCTTT.

On this clonotype: A much larger clone differs from this one at a single base, so this may be a read error. The chain carries TRBV5-1 and TRBJ2-3, with D unclear. CDR3 length: 16 amino acids. Germline V lookup: CDR1 SGHRS, CDR2 YFSETQ. V was shortened by 5 bases and J by 1 base, with 17 bases between the two germline ends. DNA for the CDR3: TGCGCCAGCAGTTCAAGGGTTACCCGGCGCACAGATACGCAGTATTTT. This codes for CASSSRVTRRTDTQYF.

This clonotype was seen repeatedly, ten times or more. The V call is TRBV12-3 or TRBV12-4, the J call TRBJ1-5, with a weak D call TRBD1 (6 bases). V lost 3 bases, J lost 1 base, and 16 bases lay in between. The CDR3 is made up of 17 amino acids. CDR3 DNA sequence: TGTGCCAGCAGTTTTGGCACAGGGCAGGGAAGCAATCAGCCCCAGCATTTT. It translates to CASSFGTGQGSNQPQHF.

The chain uses TRBV12-3 or TRBV12-4 and TRBJ1-2, with 7 bases that match TRBD1. This CDR3 comprises 14 residues. V lost 3 bases, J lost 4 bases, and 5 bases stayed unmatched. CDR3 in amino acids: CASSFDRVVYGYTF. The CDR3 nucleotides read TGTGCCAGCAGTTTCGACAGGGTTGTCTATGGCTACACCTTC.

Points on this clonotype: The junction departs from germline at one end; a sequencing error may be responsible. The J gene is TRBJ1-1, the V gene TRBV5-4; no firm D call. Per the germline V gene, CDR1 is SGHNT and CDR2 is YYREEE (reference sequence). This CDR3 contains 15 residues. CDR3 in DNA: TGTACCAGCAGCTTGATTACTTCGGGTGACACTGAAGCTTTCTTT. Translating it yields CTSSLITSGDTEAFF. The whole variable domain, remainder taken from reference TRBV5-4 and TRBJ1-1, is ETGVTQSPTHLIKTRGQQVTLRCSSQSGHNTVSWYQQALGQGPQFIFQYYREEENGRGNFPPRFSGLQFPNYSSELNVNALELDDSALYLCTSSLITSGDTEAFFGQGTRLTVV.

A word on this clonotype: An end of the junction differs from the germline gene, which may be a read error. The CDR3 protein is CANSLDRELDTKYF. CDR3 DNA sequence: TGTGCCAACAGCTTAGACAGGGAGCTCGATACGAAGTATTTT. This chain joins TRBV11-2 and TRBJ2-3; 7 bases agree with TRBD1. This CDR3 has 14 amino acids. Per germline, CDR1 SGHAT and CDR2 FQNNGV.

The chain joins TRBV11-3 to TRBJ2-3; no clear D gene. The CDR3 is 13 residues long. With 0 bases removed from V and 8 bases from J, the gap between germline ends came to 9 bases. Germline V lookup: CDR1 SGHNT, CDR2 YENEEA. CDR3 residues: CASSLEVWGTQYF. CDR3 DNA sequence: TGTGCCAGCAGCTTAGAGGTGTGGGGTACGCAGTATTTT.

At least ten counts were recorded for this clonotype. The chain joins TRBV6-1 to TRBJ2-5; TRBD1 matches 8 bases. CDR3 size: 15 residues. Unmatched junction bases numbered 5, after V lost 4 bases and J lost 1 base. Germline CDR1 MNHNS, CDR2 SASEGT. CDR3 DNA sequence: TGTGCCAGCAGTGTACAGGGGGGAGGCCAAGAGACCCAGTACTTC. It specifies CASSVQGGGQETQYF.